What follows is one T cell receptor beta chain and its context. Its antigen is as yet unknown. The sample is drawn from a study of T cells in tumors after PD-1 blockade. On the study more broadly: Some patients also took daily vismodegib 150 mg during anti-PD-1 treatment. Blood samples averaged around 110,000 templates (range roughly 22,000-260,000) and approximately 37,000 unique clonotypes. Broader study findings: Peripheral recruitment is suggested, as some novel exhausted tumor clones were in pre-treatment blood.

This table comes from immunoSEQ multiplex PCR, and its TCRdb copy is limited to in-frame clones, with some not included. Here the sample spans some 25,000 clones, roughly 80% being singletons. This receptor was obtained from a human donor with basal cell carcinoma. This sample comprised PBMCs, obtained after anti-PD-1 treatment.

The CDR3 DNA is TGTGCCAGCAGCTCAGTAGGGGGGCGTGAGCAGTACTTC. Its protein product is CASSSVGGREQYF. The chain is built from TRBV5-4 and TRBJ2-7; D is perhaps TRBD1 or TRBD2 (6 bases each). CDR3 size: 13 residues. Germline V lookup: CDR1 SGHNT, CDR2 YYREEE (reference sequence). Trimming pared 3 bases from V and 7 bases from J, leaving 14 bases between.